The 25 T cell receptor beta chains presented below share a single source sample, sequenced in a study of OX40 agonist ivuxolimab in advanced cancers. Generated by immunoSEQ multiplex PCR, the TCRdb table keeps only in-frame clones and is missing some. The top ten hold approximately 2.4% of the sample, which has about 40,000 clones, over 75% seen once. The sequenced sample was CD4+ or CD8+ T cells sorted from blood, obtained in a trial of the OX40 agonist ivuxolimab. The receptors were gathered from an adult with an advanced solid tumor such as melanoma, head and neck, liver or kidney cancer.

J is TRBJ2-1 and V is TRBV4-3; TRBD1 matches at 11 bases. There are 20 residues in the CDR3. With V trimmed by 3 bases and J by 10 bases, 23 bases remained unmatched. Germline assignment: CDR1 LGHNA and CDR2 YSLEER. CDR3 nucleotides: TGCGCCAGCAGCCAGTTCAAACTGGGCGTGGACAGGGGGCAATCGGGAGAGCAGTTCTTC. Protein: CASSQFKLGVDRGQSGEQFF.

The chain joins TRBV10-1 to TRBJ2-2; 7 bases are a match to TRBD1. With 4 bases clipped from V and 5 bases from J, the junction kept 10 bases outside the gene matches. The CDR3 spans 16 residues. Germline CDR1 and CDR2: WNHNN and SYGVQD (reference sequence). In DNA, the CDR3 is TGCGCCAGCAGTGGGACCGGGACAGTGCCTACCGGGGAGCTGTTTTTT. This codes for CASSGTGTVPTGELFF.

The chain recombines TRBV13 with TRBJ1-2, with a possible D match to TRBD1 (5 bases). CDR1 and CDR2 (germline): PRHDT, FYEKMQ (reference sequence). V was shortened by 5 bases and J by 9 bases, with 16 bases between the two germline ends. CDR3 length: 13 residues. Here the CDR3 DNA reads TGTGCCAGCAGCGGGCGGGACGGCCATAGCTACACCTTC. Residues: CASSGRDGHSYTF.

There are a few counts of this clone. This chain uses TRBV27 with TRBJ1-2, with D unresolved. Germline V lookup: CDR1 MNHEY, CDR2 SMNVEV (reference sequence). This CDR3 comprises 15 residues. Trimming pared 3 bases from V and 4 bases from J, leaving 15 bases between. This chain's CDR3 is CASSFRLLDPYGYTF. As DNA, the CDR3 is TGTGCCAGCAGTTTCCGGTTACTTGACCCCTATGGCTACACCTTC.

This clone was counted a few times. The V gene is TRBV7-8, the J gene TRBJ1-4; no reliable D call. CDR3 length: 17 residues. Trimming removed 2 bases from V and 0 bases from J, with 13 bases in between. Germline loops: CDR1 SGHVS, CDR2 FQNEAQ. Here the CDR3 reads CASSLSVAAATNEKLFF. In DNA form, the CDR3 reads TGTGCCAGCAGCTTATCGGTCGCGGCCGCAACTAATGAAAAACTGTTTTTT.

CDR3 sequence: CASSLQGSYGYTF. CDR3 sequence (DNA): TGCGCCAGCAGCTTACAGGGGTCGTATGGCTACACCTTC. The chain is built from TRBV5-1 and TRBJ1-2; 7 bases are shared with TRBD1. The trim removed 2 bases at V and 5 bases at J, leaving 3 bases unmatched. Looked up from germline, CDR1 is SGHRS and CDR2 is YFSETQ. This CDR3 contains 13 residues.

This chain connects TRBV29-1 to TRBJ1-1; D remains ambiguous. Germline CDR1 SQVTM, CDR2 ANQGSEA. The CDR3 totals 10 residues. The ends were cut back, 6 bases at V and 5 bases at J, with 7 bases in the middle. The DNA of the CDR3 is TGCAGCGTGCAGTCGACTGAAGCTTTCTTT. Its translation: CSVQSTEAFF. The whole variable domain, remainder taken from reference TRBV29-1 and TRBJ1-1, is SAVISQKPSRDICQRGTSLTIQCQVDSQVTMMFWYRQQPGQSLTLIATANQGSEATYESGFVIDKFPISRPNLTFSTLTVSNMSPEDSSIYLCSVQSTEAFFGQGTRLTVV.

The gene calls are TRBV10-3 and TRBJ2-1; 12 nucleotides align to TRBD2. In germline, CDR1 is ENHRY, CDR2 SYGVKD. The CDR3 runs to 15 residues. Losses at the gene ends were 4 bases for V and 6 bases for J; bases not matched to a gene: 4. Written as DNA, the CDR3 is TGTGCCATCAGTGTTGGACTAGCGGGGATCAATGAGCAGTTCTTC. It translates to CAISVGLAGINEQFF.

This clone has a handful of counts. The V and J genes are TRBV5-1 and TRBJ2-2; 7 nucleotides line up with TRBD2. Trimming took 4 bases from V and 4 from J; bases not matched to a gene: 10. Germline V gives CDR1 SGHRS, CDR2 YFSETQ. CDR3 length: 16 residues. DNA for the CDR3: TGCGCCAGCAGCGGCAGGGAGGGCCCTAGCACCGGGGAGCTGTTTTTT. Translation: CASSGREGPSTGELFF. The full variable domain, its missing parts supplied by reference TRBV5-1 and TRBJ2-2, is KAGVTQTPRYLIKTRGQQVTLSCSPISGHRSVSWYQQTPGQGLQFLFEYFSETQRNKGNFPGRFSGRQFSNSRSEMNVSTLELGDSALYLCASSGREGPSTGELFFGEGSRLTVL.

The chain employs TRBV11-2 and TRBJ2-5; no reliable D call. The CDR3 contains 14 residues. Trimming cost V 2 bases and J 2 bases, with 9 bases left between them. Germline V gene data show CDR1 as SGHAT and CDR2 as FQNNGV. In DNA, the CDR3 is TGTGCCAGCAGCTTACTCCAGATACAAGAGACCCAGTACTTC. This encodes CASSLLQIQETQYF.

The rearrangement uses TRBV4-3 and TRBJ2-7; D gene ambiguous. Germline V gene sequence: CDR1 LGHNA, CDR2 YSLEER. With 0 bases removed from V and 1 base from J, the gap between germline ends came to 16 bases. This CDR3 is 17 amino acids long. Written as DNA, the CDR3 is TGCGCCAGCAGCCAAGATGTTGTTTCCTACCAGTCCTACGAGCAGTACTTC. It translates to CASSQDVVSYQSYEQYF.

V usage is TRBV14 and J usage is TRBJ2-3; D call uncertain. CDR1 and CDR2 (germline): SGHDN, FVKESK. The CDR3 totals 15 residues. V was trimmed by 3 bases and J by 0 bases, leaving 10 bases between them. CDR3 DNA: TGTGCCAGCAGCCAGGCAGGACGCAGCACAGATACGCAGTATTTT. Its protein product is CASSQAGRSTDTQYF.

The chain's CDR3 is CSVVEVNYGYTF. In nucleotides, the CDR3 is TGCAGCGTTGTGGAGGTGAACTATGGCTACACCTTC. The genes are TRBV29-1 and TRBJ1-2; D unresolved. V dropped 4 bases and J dropped 2 bases, with 8 bases sitting between them. CDR1 SQVTM and CDR2 ANQGSEA come from the germline V gene. This CDR3 comprises 12 residues.

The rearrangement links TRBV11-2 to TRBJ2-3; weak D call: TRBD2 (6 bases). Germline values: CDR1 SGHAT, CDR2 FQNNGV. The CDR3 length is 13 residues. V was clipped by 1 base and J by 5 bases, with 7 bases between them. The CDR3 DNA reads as TGTGCCAGCAGCTTAGGGAGGGGAGATACGCAGTATTTT. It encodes CASSLGRGDTQYF.

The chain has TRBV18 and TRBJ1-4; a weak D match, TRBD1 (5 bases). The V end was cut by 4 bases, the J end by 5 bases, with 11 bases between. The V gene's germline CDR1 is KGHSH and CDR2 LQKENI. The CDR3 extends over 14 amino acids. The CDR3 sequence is CASSRSGGNEKLFF. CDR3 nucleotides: TGTGCCAGCTCACGGTCCGGGGGGAATGAAAAACTGTTTTTT.

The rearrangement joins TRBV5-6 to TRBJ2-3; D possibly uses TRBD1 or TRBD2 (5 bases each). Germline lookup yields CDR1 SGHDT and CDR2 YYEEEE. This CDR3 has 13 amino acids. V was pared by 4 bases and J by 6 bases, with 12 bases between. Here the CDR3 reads CASSRPGTDTQYF. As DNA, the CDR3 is TGTGCCAGCAGCCGGCCAGGGACGGATACGCAGTATTTT.

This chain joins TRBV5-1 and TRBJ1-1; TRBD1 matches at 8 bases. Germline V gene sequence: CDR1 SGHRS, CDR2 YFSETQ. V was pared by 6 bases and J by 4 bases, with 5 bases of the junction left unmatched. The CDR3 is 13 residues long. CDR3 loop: CASKGQGGTEAFF. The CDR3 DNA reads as TGCGCCAGCAAAGGACAGGGTGGCACTGAAGCTTTCTTT.

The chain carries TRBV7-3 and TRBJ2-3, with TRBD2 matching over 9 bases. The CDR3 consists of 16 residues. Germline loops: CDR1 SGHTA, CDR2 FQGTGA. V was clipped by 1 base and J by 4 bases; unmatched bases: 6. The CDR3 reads CASSLKGGRAPDTQYF. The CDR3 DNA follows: TGTGCCAGCAGCTTAAAAGGCGGGAGGGCCCCAGATACGCAGTATTTT.

The CDR3 DNA follows: TGTGCCACCATGCGGGACAGCTCCTACAATGAGCAGTTCTTC. Its translation is CATMRDSSYNEQFF. The chain carries TRBV10-3 and TRBJ2-1, with D tentatively TRBD1 (7 bases). Between the trimmed V and J ends, which lost 10 bases and 0 bases, there was a span of 13 bases. The germline V gene has CDR1 ENHRY and CDR2 SYGVKD. The CDR3 has 14 amino acids.

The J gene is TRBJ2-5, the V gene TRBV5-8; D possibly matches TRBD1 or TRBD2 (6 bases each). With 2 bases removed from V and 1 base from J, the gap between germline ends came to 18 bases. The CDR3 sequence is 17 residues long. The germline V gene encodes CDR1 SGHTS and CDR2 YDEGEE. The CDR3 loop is CASSLVGGGGLQETQYF. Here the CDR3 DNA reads TGTGCCAGCAGCTTAGTAGGCGGTGGGGGGCTCCAAGAGACCCAGTACTTC.

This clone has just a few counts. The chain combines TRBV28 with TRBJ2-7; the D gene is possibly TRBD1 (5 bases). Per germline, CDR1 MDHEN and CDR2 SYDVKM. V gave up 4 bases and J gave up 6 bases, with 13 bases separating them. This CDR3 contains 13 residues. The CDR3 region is CASSSGPVGEQYV. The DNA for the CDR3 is TGTGCCAGCAGTTCAGGGCCTGTGGGCGAGCAGTACGTC.

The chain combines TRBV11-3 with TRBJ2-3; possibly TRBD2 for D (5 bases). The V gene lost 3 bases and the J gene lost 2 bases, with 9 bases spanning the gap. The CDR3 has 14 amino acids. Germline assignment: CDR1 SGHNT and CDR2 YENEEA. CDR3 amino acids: CASSFRGTTDTQYF. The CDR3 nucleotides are TGTGCCAGCAGCTTCCGGGGTACCACAGATACGCAGTATTTT. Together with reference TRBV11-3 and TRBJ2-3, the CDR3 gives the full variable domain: EAGVVQSPRYKIIEKKQPVAFWCNPISGHNTLYWYLQNLGQGPELLIRYENEEAVDDSQLPKDRFSAERLKGVDSTLKIQPAELGDSAVYLCASSFRGTTDTQYFGPGTRLTVL.

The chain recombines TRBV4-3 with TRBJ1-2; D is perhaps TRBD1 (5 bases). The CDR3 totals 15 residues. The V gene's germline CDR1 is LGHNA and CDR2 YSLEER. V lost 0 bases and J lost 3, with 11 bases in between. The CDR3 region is CASSQDLPTDYGYTF. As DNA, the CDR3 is TGCGCCAGCAGCCAAGATCTCCCGACAGACTATGGCTACACCTTC.

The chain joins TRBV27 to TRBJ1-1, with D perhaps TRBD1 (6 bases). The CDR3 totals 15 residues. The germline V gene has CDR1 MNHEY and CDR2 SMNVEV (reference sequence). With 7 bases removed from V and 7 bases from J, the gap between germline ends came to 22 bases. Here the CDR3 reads CASTFLPTGNGEAFF. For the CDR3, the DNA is TGTGCCAGCACCTTCTTACCCACAGGGAATGGTGAAGCTTTCTTT.

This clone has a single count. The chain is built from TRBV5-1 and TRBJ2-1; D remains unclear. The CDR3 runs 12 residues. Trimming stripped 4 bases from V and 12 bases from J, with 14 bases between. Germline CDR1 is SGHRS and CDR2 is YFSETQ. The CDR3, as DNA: TGCGCCAGCAGCCCTGACTTTGGGGTGCAGTTCTTC. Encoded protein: CASSPDFGVQFF.